These 23 T cell receptor beta chains came from one sample sequenced in a study of early T cells in non-severe SARS-CoV-2 infection (dated by TCRdb to about 2021). Library method: 5' RACE. Sequencer: NextSeq 500. The raw public reads went through TCRdb reprocessing: fastp at Q25, MiXCR clone calling, in-frame beta chains kept. Rows are combined by CDR3 protein, so each entry shows the most common genes and DNA. For this sample the table gives roughly 80,000 distinct CDR3 sequences, of which around 10% were detected only once. Of the sample, more than 10% falls within the top ten clones. The material sequenced was whole blood, taken at baseline. These receptors all come from an adult who was a healthcare worker with PCR-confirmed SARS-CoV-2 infection or an uninfected control (not recorded which).

This clonotype was recorded a few times. CDR3 protein: CAIGTVSQPQHF. CDR3 in DNA: TGTGCCATTGGGACAGTGAGTCAGCCCCAGCATTTT. V gene TRBV10-3 combines with J gene TRBJ1-5; 7 nucleotides match TRBD1. Per the germline V gene, CDR1 is ENHRY and CDR2 is SYGVKD. The CDR3 extends over 12 amino acids. Unmatched junction bases numbered 5, after V lost 9 bases and J lost 6 bases.

The V call is TRBV5-4, the J call TRBJ2-7; maybe TRBD1 (5 bases). The germline gives CDR1 SGHNT, CDR2 YYREEE (reference sequence). CDR3 length: 14 residues. Trimming stripped 5 bases from V and 2 bases from J, with 14 bases between. CDR3 coding DNA: TGTGCCAGCAGGACTGACACGGACACCTACGAGCAGTACTTC. Translated: CASRTDTDTYEQYF.

The chain links TRBV6-6 to TRBJ1-5; the match to TRBD1 covers 10 bases. J lost 3 bases, V lost 6 bases, and 5 bases had no gene match. The CDR3 length is 15 residues. Germline values: CDR1 MNHNY, CDR2 SVGAGI (reference sequence). The CDR3 reads CASRQGTGDNQPQHF. As DNA, the CDR3 is TGTGCCAGCAGACAAGGGACAGGGGACAATCAGCCCCAGCATTTT.

The V call is TRBV6-6, the J call TRBJ1-3; no firm D call. The V end was cut by 10 bases, the J end by 8 bases, with 18 bases between. Germline V CDR1 and CDR2: MNHNY, SVGAGI (reference sequence). There are 13 residues in the CDR3. The CDR3 DNA reads TGTGCCACCCTCGGCGGCACCAGAGACACCATATATTTT. Translating it yields CATLGGTRDTIYF.

This clonotype was observed at least ten times. The J gene is TRBJ2-5, the V gene TRBV20-1; D unresolved. Trimming cost V 1 base and J 13 bases, with 13 bases left between them. CDR3 length: 11 amino acids. Germline V CDR1 and CDR2: DFQATT, SNEGSKA (reference sequence). The CDR3 region is CSARGTGPRYF. CDR3 nucleotide sequence: TGCAGTGCTAGAGGTACCGGGCCCAGGTACTTC.

This clonotype was seen repeatedly, ten times or more. The V call is TRBV12-3 or TRBV12-4, the J call TRBJ1-4, with 12 nucleotides matching TRBD1. This CDR3 contains 17 residues. The junction had 5 bases not matched to a gene; V was cut back by 3 bases and J by 3 bases. The CDR3 DNA reads as TGTGCCAGCAGTTTGATGGGACAGGGGGCGGCTAATGAAAAACTGTTTTTT. Translation: CASSLMGQGAANEKLFF.

This clonotype has at least ten counts. This chain links TRBV19 with TRBJ2-3; D gene uncertain. Germline CDR1 and CDR2: LNHDA and SQIVND (reference sequence). The CDR3 extends over 14 amino acids. The V end lost 5 bases, the J end lost 2 bases, and 11 bases lay between the germline ends. DNA for the CDR3: TGTGCCAGTAGTTCCCAGCCCGCCACAGATACGCAGTATTTT. Translation: CASSSQPATDTQYF.

The genes are TRBV4-2 and TRBJ2-7; 8 bases are shared with TRBD1. This CDR3 spans 20 amino acids. The ends lost 2 bases at V and 2 bases at J; junction bases unmatched: 20. The germline CDR1 and CDR2 sequences are LGHNA and YNFKEQ. CDR3 DNA sequence: TGTGCCAGCAGCCAATTCGCCGGAGGGTCCCGGGACAGGACTACCTACGAGCAGTACTTC. This encodes CASSQFAGGSRDRTTYEQYF.

The V call is TRBV9, the J call TRBJ1-2; D unresolved. This CDR3 region has 17 residues. The V end was cut by 2 bases, the J end by 3 bases, with 20 bases between. From germline, CDR1 is SGDLS and CDR2 YYNGEE. Here the CDR3 DNA reads TGTGCCAGCAGCGTGTATGAGGGCCGTGGCCCTGACTATGGCTACACCTTC. Protein product: CASSVYEGRGPDYGYTF.

This clonotype showed up just a few times. Here the CDR3 reads CASSPGGSGANVLTF. The CDR3 nucleotides are TGTGCCAGCAGTCCCGGGGGATCTGGGGCCAACGTCCTGACTTTC. The rearrangement joins TRBV6-2 or TRBV6-3 to TRBJ2-6, with a tentative D call TRBD2 (6 bases). The CDR3 has 15 amino acids. From germline, CDR1 is MNHEY and CDR2 SVGEGT. The V and J ends lost 5 bases and 1 base respectively, with 9 bases between them.

The chain combines TRBV29-1 with TRBJ2-1; a weak D match, TRBD2 (6 bases). Germline CDR1 reads SQVTM; CDR2 reads ANQGSEA. The CDR3 consists of 13 residues. Trimming left V 4 bases short and J 5 bases short, with 12 bases between. The CDR3 protein is CSVAPWGDNEQFF. The CDR3 nucleotides read TGCAGCGTTGCCCCCTGGGGGGACAATGAGCAGTTCTTC.

V is TRBV11-2 and J is TRBJ2-1, with TRBD2 matching 8 bases. This CDR3 region has 16 residues. V trimming: 5 bases; J trimming: 0 bases; junction bases outside the gene matches: 6. Germline CDR1 reads SGHAT; CDR2 reads FQNNGV. This CDR3 reads CASSLGLASSYNEQFF. The CDR3 nucleotides read TGTGCCAGCAGCCTAGGACTAGCCTCCTCCTACAATGAGCAGTTCTTC.

This clonotype was detected a few times. This chain connects TRBV11-1 to TRBJ1-1; no firm D call. The CDR3 length is 16 residues. The V end was cut by 1 base, the J end by 1 base, with 13 bases between. CDR1 and CDR2 from the germline V gene are SGHAT and FQDESV (reference sequence). As DNA, the CDR3 is TGTGCCAGCAGCTTAGGATCCCGGACGCAGAACACTGAAGCTTTCTTT. It yields the protein CASSLGSRTQNTEAFF. Based on the CDR3 plus reference TRBV11-1 and TRBJ1-1, the full variable domain is EAEVAQSPRYKITEKSQAVAFWCDPISGHATLYWYRQILGQGPELLVQFQDESVVDDSQLPKDRFSAERLKGVDSTLKIQPAELGDSAMYLCASSLGSRTQNTEAFFGQGTRLTVV.

The chain combines TRBV4-1 with TRBJ1-1, with D perhaps matching TRBD1 (6 bases). There are 16 residues in the CDR3. In germline, CDR1 is MGHRA, CDR2 YSYEKL. Trimming removed 2 bases at V and 8 bases at J, with 21 bases between. As DNA, the CDR3 is TGCGCCAGCAGCCAATTCCACTCCGGGACACCGAGCGAAGCTTTCTTT. Translation gives CASSQFHSGTPSEAFF.

The rearrangement uses TRBV12-3 or TRBV12-4 and TRBJ2-7; unclear D gene. This CDR3 is built from 14 residues. The ends were cut back, 4 bases at V and 3 bases at J, with 13 bases in the middle. This CDR3 reads CASSSDKISYEQYF. The CDR3 nucleotides are TGTGCCAGCAGTTCAGACAAAATAAGCTACGAGCAGTACTTC.

This clonotype has ten or more counts. V gene TRBV27 combines with J gene TRBJ1-5; 11 nucleotides match TRBD1. Germline CDR1 is MNHEY and CDR2 is SMNVEV (reference sequence). V lost 6 bases and J lost 6; bases outside the gene matches: 4. This CDR3 region has 14 residues. CDR3 in DNA: TGTGCCAGCAGGAGGACAGGGGGCACTCAGCCCCAGCATTTT. Protein sequence: CASRRTGGTQPQHF.

In its sample, this clonotype was seen many times. This chain links TRBV5-1 with TRBJ2-5, with D possibly called TRBD1 or TRBD2 (6 bases each). Germline lookup yields CDR1 SGHRS and CDR2 YFSETQ. The CDR3 extends over 13 amino acids. Trimming took off 3 bases at V and 5 bases at J, with 11 bases between the two ends. The CDR3 nucleotides read TGCGCCAGCAGCTCCGGGGGCTTGGAGACCCAGTACTTC. This translates into CASSSGGLETQYF.

This clonotype was counted between two and nine times. The gene calls are TRBV12-3 or TRBV12-4 and TRBJ1-2, with TRBD1 identical over 8 bases. There are 14 residues in the CDR3. V was clipped by 3 bases and J by 4 bases; unmatched bases: 4. CDR3 protein: CASSFAGGGYGYTF. In DNA, the CDR3 is TGTGCCAGCAGTTTCGCAGGGGGCGGCTATGGCTACACCTTC.

This clonotype was recorded a few times. The genes are TRBV2 and TRBJ1-2; D is possibly TRBD1 (6 bases). This CDR3 has 12 residues. Germline V gene lookup returns CDR1 SNHLY and CDR2 FYNNEI. Trimming shortened V by 5 bases and J by 3 bases, and 7 bases separated the two germline ends. The CDR3 here is CASSRTDYGYTF. Written as DNA, the CDR3 is TGTGCCAGCAGTCGGACAGACTATGGCTACACCTTC.

This clonotype was observed a few times. The V gene is TRBV12-3 or TRBV12-4, the J gene TRBJ2-5; D is possibly TRBD1 (6 bases). Trimming removed 3 bases at V and 5 bases at J, with 13 bases between. CDR3 length equals 14 residues. This chain's CDR3 is CASSLLTGIETQYF. The CDR3 coding sequence is TGTGCCAGCAGTTTGCTTACAGGGATCGAGACCCAGTACTTC.

V usage is TRBV18 and J usage is TRBJ1-3, with a weak D call TRBD1 (5 bases). With 6 bases removed from V and 3 bases from J, the gap between germline ends came to 12 bases. Per germline, CDR1 KGHSH and CDR2 LQKENI. The CDR3 is made up of 14 amino acids. This chain's CDR3 is CASSATAYGNTIYF. The CDR3 DNA follows: TGTGCCAGCTCCGCGACAGCATATGGAAACACCATATATTTT.

This clonotype showed up just a few times. The rearrangement links TRBV5-1 to TRBJ2-7; the match to TRBD2 covers 9 bases. The ends lost 0 bases at V and 0 bases at J; junction bases unmatched: 7. The CDR3 totals 17 residues. CDR1 is SGHRS, CDR2 YFSETQ, per germline. CDR3 coding DNA: TGCGCCAGCAGCTTGGAAGCGGGGGGCCTTGGCTCCTACGAGCAGTACTTC. Translating gives CASSLEAGGLGSYEQYF.

At least ten counts were recorded for this clonotype. J is TRBJ2-3 and V is TRBV20-1, with TRBD1 matching over 10 bases. The germline gives CDR1 DFQATT, CDR2 SNEGSKA (reference sequence). J lost 5 bases, V lost 6 bases, and 8 bases had no gene match. CDR3 length equals 14 residues. The CDR3: CSAQETGGRDTQYF. The CDR3 nucleotides read TGCAGTGCCCAGGAGACAGGGGGCAGAGATACGCAGTATTTT.